The clone carrying this T cell receptor (beta chain) was seen ten or more times. This entry belongs to a study of cytomegalovirus exposure and HLA in healthy donors. The CDR3 loop spans 14 amino acids. Germline values: CDR1 MGHRA, CDR2 YSYEKL. V lost 3 bases to trimming and J lost 5 bases; unmatched junction nucleotides: 4. The PCR had 60 Vbeta and 13 Jbeta primers. Some clones are missing from TCRdb's copy, which holds only in-frame ones; the method was immunoSEQ multiplex PCR. The table shows some 150,000 clones, with roughly 9.6% occurring only once. The sequencing sample was made of PBMCs. The receptor comes from a woman aged 40 to 50 in good health and CMV-seropositive. The chain links TRBV4-1 to TRBJ1-1; TRBD1 matches 9 bases. CDR3 sequence reads: CASSHPTGGTEAFF. The CDR3 DNA is TGCGCCAGCAGCCATCCGACAGGGGGGACTGAAGCTTTCTTT.